This record covers a single TCR beta chain. Its matching antigen is unknown. V lost 3 bases to trimming and J lost 8 bases, with 14 bases between them. The CDR3 runs 15 residues. The germline CDR1 and CDR2 sequences are SNHLY and FYNNEI. Drawing of blood for sampling happened at baseline, at cycle 4 day 1, and at cycle 7 day 1. These data originate in a study of OX40 agonist ivuxolimab in advanced cancers. Overall study context: The treatment was a fully human IgG2 OX40 agonist, ivuxolimab. Partial responses were achieved by three patients, of whom one had hepatocellular carcinoma and two had cutaneous melanoma.

Here immunoSEQ multiplex PCR was the method, and the copy in TCRdb shows in-frame clones only, minus some. The sample shows some 80,000 clones, just over 90% of them seen only once. The study, taken as a whole, reports: Averaging showed that CD8+ T cells had more expanded clones than CD4+ did.

The sequence came from an adult with an advanced solid tumor such as melanoma, head and neck, liver or kidney cancer. V gene TRBV2 combines with J gene TRBJ1-6; no reliable D call. The source material was CD4+ or CD8+ T cells sorted from blood, sampled in a trial of the OX40 agonist ivuxolimab. CDR3 nucleotide sequence: TGTGCCAGCAGTGAGAGTAGCGGCATGGATTCACCCCTCCACTTT. Translating it yields CASSESSGMDSPLHF.